This T cell receptor (beta chain) came from a study of shared clonotypes between healthy human individuals. Study results and limitations: Only blood was sampled, and tissue TCR repertoires likely differ from blood ones. On the whole, naive subsets had larger estimated richness than memory subsets had.

On this clone itself: Its antigen is not known.

Naivety among CD8 cells was defined by CD45RO negativity and positive CCR7 selection, thereby excluding terminally differentiated effector memory CD45RA+ cells. The study drew all its donors from Caucasian adults living in Nashville, Tennessee. Original processing methods: ImmunoSEQ only sent back junction sequences with no quality scores, so filtering was done differently. Generated by immunoSEQ multiplex PCR, the TCRdb table keeps only in-frame clones and is missing some. The V and J calls and clone size are taken from that table; D and trimming were inferred from the DNA. The sample consists of about 2.1 million clones, about 93% of them appearing once. Per germline, CDR1 LNHDA and CDR2 SQIVND (reference sequence). The germline V and J ends were trimmed by 7 bases and 3 bases, with 24 bases remaining between them. This CDR3 is built from 17 residues.

Sequences were obtained from naive CD8+ T cells from PBMCs. The receptor comes from a man aged 18 to 29 in good health. Some clones in this sample may be carry-over from other donors' samples. The chain uses TRBV19 and TRBJ1-1, with D possibly TRBD1 on 5 matching bases. The CDR3 is CASIRGESRIGDTEAFF. CDR3 bases: TGTGCCAGTATCCGGGGGGAGAGCCGAATAGGGGACACTGAAGCTTTCTTT.